This T cell receptor beta chain comes out of a study of cytomegalovirus exposure and HLA in healthy donors. Overall study results and limits: Accurate prediction of HLA-A and HLA-B alleles (for most subjects) was reportedly achieved from TCR beta sequences.

CDR1 and CDR2 (germline): SGDLS, YYNGEE. This CDR3 spans 15 amino acids. Trimming left V 5 bases short and J 0 bases short, with 9 bases between. With 60 Vbeta and 13 Jbeta primers, the PCR was carried out. The assay was immunoSEQ multiplex PCR, and TCRdb's table has in-frame clones only and misses some. The sample carries roughly 110,000 clones, more than 60% recorded once. Donors consisted of healthy bone marrow donors. Worth noting for this clone: The target antigen is unknown.

V and J are TRBV9 and TRBJ2-6; tentatively, D is TRBD2 (5 bases). This receptor was obtained from a man in his 60s in good health and CMV-seronegative. The sequenced material came from PBMCs. CDR3 DNA: TGTGCCAGCAGTGAGGGCAGCTCTGGGGCCAACGTCCTGACTTTC. It is translated as CASSEGSSGANVLTF.